The subject of this entry is one T cell receptor (beta chain). The entry originates in a study of patients and donors after allogeneic stem cell transplantation. TCRdb passed the RT-PCR reads through MiXCR, listing each CDR3 protein once. The sample lists over 150,000 distinct CDR3 sequences, around two fifths occurring once. The germline V and J ends were trimmed by 3 bases and 5 bases, with 10 bases remaining between them. Germline CDR1 is SEHNR and CDR2 is FQNEAQ (reference sequence). The CDR3 consists of 14 residues. The receptor was isolated from a human donor who was either an allogeneic HSCT recipient or a stem cell or donor lymphocyte infusion donor (not recorded which). It is not recorded whose cells these are; they may come from a transplant donor. This chain uses TRBV7-9 with TRBJ2-2; a weak D match, TRBD2 (5 bases). Sequenced sample: blood, either unsorted or a sorted T cell fraction (not recorded which). This CDR3 is CASSFSPGTGELFF. CDR3 bases: TGTGCCAGCAGCTTTAGTCCGGGGACCGGGGAGCTGTTTTTT.